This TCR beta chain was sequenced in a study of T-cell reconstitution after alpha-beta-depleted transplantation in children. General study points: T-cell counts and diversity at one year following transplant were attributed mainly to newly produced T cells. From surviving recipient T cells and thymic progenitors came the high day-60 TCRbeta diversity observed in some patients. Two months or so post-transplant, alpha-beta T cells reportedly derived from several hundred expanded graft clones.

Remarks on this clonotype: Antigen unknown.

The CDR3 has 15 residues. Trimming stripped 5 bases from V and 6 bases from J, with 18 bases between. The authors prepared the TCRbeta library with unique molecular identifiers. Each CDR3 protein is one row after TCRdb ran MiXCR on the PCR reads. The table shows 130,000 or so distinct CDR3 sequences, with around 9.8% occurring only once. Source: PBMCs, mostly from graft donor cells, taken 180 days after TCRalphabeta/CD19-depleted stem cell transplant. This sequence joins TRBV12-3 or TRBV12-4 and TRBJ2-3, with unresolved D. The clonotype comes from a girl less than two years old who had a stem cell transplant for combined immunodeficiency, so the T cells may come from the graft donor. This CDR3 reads CASSPPGARVDTQYF. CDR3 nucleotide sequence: TGTGCCAGCAGTCCCCCGGGCGCCCGGGTGGATACGCAGTATTTT.